The 18 T cell receptor beta chains presented below share a single source sample, sequenced in a study of patients and donors after allogeneic stem cell transplantation (TCRdb year 2020). The method was RT-PCR. For sequencing, a NextSeq 550 was employed. Using fastp trimming at Q25 and MiXCR clonotype assembly, TCRdb reanalyzed the public sequencing data and kept in-frame beta chains. Identical CDR3 protein sequences are pooled into one entry, listed with their most common genes and DNA. The sample table contains under 30,000 distinct CDR3 sequences; only one count was recorded for 42% of them. The leading ten clones occupy around 72% of the sample. The sequenced material came from blood, either unsorted or a sorted T cell fraction (not recorded which). Receptors originate from a human donor who was either an allogeneic HSCT recipient or a stem cell or donor lymphocyte infusion donor (not recorded which). It is not recorded whose cells these are; they may come from a transplant donor.

This clonotype was counted only a few times. This chain joins TRBV29-1 and TRBJ2-2, with 8 bases that match TRBD2. CDR3 length: 14 residues. Looked up from germline, CDR1 is SQVTM and CDR2 is ANQGSEA. The CDR3 region has the DNA TGCGTAACCGGGGGGGCCTTCCCTACCGGGGAGCTGTTTTTT. The encoded protein is CVTGGAFPTGELFF.

This chain joins TRBV12-3 or TRBV12-4 and TRBJ1-6; 7 bases fit TRBD1. The CDR3 runs 15 residues. Trimming at V came to 4 bases and at J to 7 bases, leaving 7 bases not matched to a gene. The CDR3 loop is CASSSLGQRNSPLHF. DNA of the CDR3: TGTGCCAGCAGTTCACTGGGACAGAGAAATTCACCCCTCCACTTT.

V is TRBV20-1 and J is TRBJ1-5; D might be TRBD1 (5 bases). The CDR3 extends over 15 amino acids. Germline assignment: CDR1 DFQATT and CDR2 SNEGSKA (reference sequence). Trimming pared 0 bases from V and 6 bases from J, leaving 15 bases between. The CDR3 here is CSARDRLGGVQPQHF. CDR3 sequence (DNA): TGCAGTGCTAGAGATCGGCTGGGGGGGGTTCAGCCCCAGCATTTT.

There are a few counts of this clonotype. This sequence joins TRBV5-1 and TRBJ1-5; a possible D gene is TRBD1 (5 bases). Germline-derived CDR1 and CDR2 are SGHRS and YFSETQ. Trimming cost V 2 bases and J 6 bases, with 12 bases left between them. The CDR3 contains 14 residues. CDR3 residues: CASSLDQGSQPQHF. The CDR3 DNA follows: TGCGCCAGCAGCTTAGATCAGGGAAGTCAGCCCCAGCATTTT.

The J gene is TRBJ2-5, the V gene TRBV5-1; a weak D match, TRBD2 (6 bases). Trimming took 5 bases from V and 4 from J, leaving 12 bases between them. The CDR3 is 13 residues long. In germline, CDR1 is SGHRS, CDR2 YFSETQ. The CDR3 sequence is CASSTAGRETQYF. For the CDR3, the DNA is TGCGCCAGCAGTACCGCGGGGCGAGAGACCCAGTACTTC. Full variable domain (outside the CDR3, taken from reference TRBV5-1 and TRBJ2-5): KAGVTQTPRYLIKTRGQQVTLSCSPISGHRSVSWYQQTPGQGLQFLFEYFSETQRNKGNFPGRFSGRQFSNSRSEMNVSTLELGDSALYLCASSTAGRETQYFGPGTRLLVL.

This clonotype was observed a single time. The gene calls are TRBV5-1 and TRBJ2-3, with D hard to call. Germline CDR1 and CDR2: SGHRS and YFSETQ. The CDR3 is 14 amino acids. Between the trimmed V and J ends, which lost 0 bases and 7 bases, there was a span of 12 bases. CDR3 sequence reads: CASSLGQSFHTQYF. In DNA, the CDR3 is TGCGCCAGCAGCTTGGGGCAGTCCTTCCATACGCAGTATTTT.

V usage is TRBV12-3 or TRBV12-4 and J usage is TRBJ1-5; unclear D gene. The V end lost 3 bases, the J end lost 5 bases, and 8 bases lay between the germline ends. CDR3 length equals 13 residues. CDR3 protein: CASSFSPDQPQHF. The CDR3, as DNA: TGTGCCAGCAGTTTTTCCCCCGATCAGCCCCAGCATTTT.

CDR3 in DNA: TGTGCCAGCAGTTACTTTGGTAAGGGCTACGAGCAGTACTTC. This codes for CASSYFGKGYEQYF. This sequence joins TRBV6-5 and TRBJ2-7; D unresolved. V dropped 1 base and J dropped 3 bases, with 10 bases sitting between them. The germline gives CDR1 MNHEY, CDR2 SVGAGI. The CDR3 runs to 14 residues.

This sequence joins TRBV18 and TRBJ1-1; the D is unclear. Trimming cost V 4 bases and J 0 bases, with 6 bases left between them. The length of the CDR3 is 13 residues. The germline CDR1 and CDR2 sequences are KGHSH and LQKENI. CDR3 in amino acids: CASSLTLNTEAFF. CDR3 in DNA: TGTGCCAGCTCACTAACCTTGAACACTGAAGCTTTCTTT.

The chain recombines TRBV4-1 with TRBJ2-3; possible D gene TRBD1, 6 bases. The CDR3 spans 17 residues. Germline CDR1 reads MGHRA; CDR2 reads YSYEKL. V lost 5 bases to trimming and J lost 2 bases, with 20 bases between them. CDR3 bases: TGCGCCAGCAGCTCGGACAGCCACCCAGGGGACACAGATACGCAGTATTTT. Its translation: CASSSDSHPGDTDTQYF.

The genes are TRBV5-1 and TRBJ2-7; 13 bases are shared with TRBD2. The CDR3 contains 16 residues. Germline V gives CDR1 SGHRS, CDR2 YFSETQ. The V and J ends lost 3 bases and 4 bases, in that order; junction bases with no gene match: 7. In nucleotides, the CDR3 is TGCGCCAGCAGCTCCCGGACTAGCGGGAGAGGTTACGAGCAGTACTTC. Amino acid sequence: CASSSRTSGRGYEQYF.

The rearrangement joins TRBV15 to TRBJ2-1; D not resolved. V gave up 0 bases and J gave up 2 bases, with 14 bases separating them. Germline-derived CDR1 and CDR2 are LNHNV and YYDKDF (reference sequence). CDR3 length: 17 residues. CDR3 coding DNA: TGTGCCACCAGCAGAGATCCCCAGTCCCCTCCCTACAATGAGCAGTTCTTC. Its protein is CATSRDPQSPPYNEQFF.

The chain carries TRBV6-2 or TRBV6-3 and TRBJ1-6, with TRBD1 identical over 10 bases. The length of the CDR3 is 14 residues. Germline CDR1 is MNHEY and CDR2 is SVGEGT. V shed 6 bases and J 9 bases; nucleotides not matched to a gene: 5. In DNA, the CDR3 is TGTGCCAGCAGCGCCGACAGGGGGCTTTCACCCCTCCACTTT. As protein: CASSADRGLSPLHF.

This clonotype came up a few times. The chain recombines TRBV12-3 or TRBV12-4 with TRBJ1-2; TRBD1 matches at 9 bases. Trimming at V came to 6 bases and at J to 3 bases, leaving 11 bases not matched to a gene. CDR3 length: 16 amino acids. CDR3 DNA sequence: TGTGCCAGCAGAGAACCCGGGACAGGGAAGGACTATGGCTACACCTTC. This translates into CASREPGTGKDYGYTF.

The genes are TRBV28 and TRBJ2-3; TRBD2 matches at 10 bases. This CDR3 contains 16 residues. CDR1 is MDHEN, CDR2 SYDVKM, per germline. Germline trimming cut 7 bases from V and 0 bases from J; bases unmatched to any gene: 7. CDR3 residues: CASNPGLAESTDTQYF. In DNA, the CDR3 is TGTGCCAGCAACCCCGGACTAGCGGAGAGCACAGATACGCAGTATTTT. Combining the CDR3 with reference TRBV28 and TRBJ2-3 gives the whole variable domain DVKVTQSSRYLVKRTGEKVFLECVQDMDHENMFWYRQDPGLGLRLIYFSYDVKMKEKGDIPEGYSVSREKKERFSLILESASTNQTSMYLCASNPGLAESTDTQYFGPGTRLTVL.

The chain employs TRBV5-1 and TRBJ1-6; no reliable D call. V was pared by 4 bases and J by 0 bases, with 14 bases between. The CDR3 runs 17 residues. From germline, CDR1 is SGHRS and CDR2 YFSETQ. CDR3 DNA: TGCGCCAGCAGCCTAACACCTGATAGCTCCTATAATTCACCCCTCCACTTT. The encoded protein is CASSLTPDSSYNSPLHF.

This clonotype was picked up a small number of times. Sequence at one end of the junction differs from germline and may be a read error. The chain is built from TRBV29-1 and TRBJ2-1, with a possible D match to TRBD1 (5 bases). CDR3 length equals 14 residues. The germline V gene has CDR1 SQVTM and CDR2 ANQGSEA. The CDR3, as DNA: TGCAGCGTAGAAGGGGTGGGGTCCTACAATGAGCAGTTCTTC. Translating it yields CSVEGVGSYNEQFF.

There are a few counts of this clonotype. This chain links TRBV6-5 with TRBJ2-7; 12 bases map to TRBD2. V lost 4 bases to trimming and J lost 3 bases; unmatched junction nucleotides: 4. In germline, CDR1 is MNHEY, CDR2 SVGAGI. This CDR3 has 15 residues. CDR3 residues: CASSSKTSGSYEQYF. CDR3 nucleotides: TGTGCCAGCAGTTCGAAGACTAGCGGGAGCTACGAGCAGTACTTC.